Below, 32 T cell receptor beta chains from the same sample are listed, as sequenced in a study of cytomegalovirus exposure and HLA in healthy donors. 13 Jbeta primers and 60 Vbeta primers were used for the PCR. The protocol was immunoSEQ multiplex PCR, while the TCRdb copy is restricted to in-frame clones and leaves out a portion. The sample lists around 150,000 clones; 84% were seen once. The specimen was PBMCs. The receptors stem from a man younger than 35 in good health and CMV-seronegative.

The V and J genes are TRBV9 and TRBJ2-2; TRBD2 is a possible D gene (6 bases). The germline V and J ends were trimmed by 3 bases and 0 bases, with 9 bases remaining between them. The CDR3 runs 15 residues. Germline V gene lookup returns CDR1 SGDLS and CDR2 YYNGEE. The chain's CDR3 is CASSAAGTNTGELFF. CDR3 DNA sequence: TGTGCCAGCAGCGCGGCGGGGACGAACACCGGGGAGCTGTTTTTT.

The rearrangement joins TRBV6-5 to TRBJ1-1; D remains unclear. The germline V gene encodes CDR1 MNHEY and CDR2 SVGAGI. Between the trimmed V and J ends, which lost 6 bases and 2 bases, there was a span of 16 bases. CDR3 length: 15 amino acids. Written as DNA, the CDR3 is TGTGCCAGCAGGAAGGTCCAGGCCGCTAACACTGAAGCTTTCTTT. This gives the protein CASRKVQAANTEAFF.

The sample holds one count of this clone. Its ends do not fully match the called genes, so a read error is possible. The V gene is TRBV7-7, the J gene TRBJ2-2, with TRBD1 identical over 9 bases. The CDR3 loop spans 16 amino acids. CDR1 is SSHAT and CDR2 is FNYEAQ in the germline V gene (reference sequence). The CDR3: CASSPGTGIGTGELFF. CDR3 DNA: TGTGCTAGCAGTCCCGGGACAGGGATTGGGACCGGGGAGCTGTTTTTT.

The chain has TRBV6-1 and TRBJ1-2; D is unresolved. The CDR3 is 14 residues long. With 8 bases removed from V and 4 bases from J, the gap between germline ends came to 17 bases. Germline CDR1 MNHNS, CDR2 SASEGT. The chain's CDR3 is CASSPRAGLYGYTF. CDR3 sequence (DNA): TGTGCCAGCTCGCCCCGAGCGGGCCTCTATGGCTACACCTTC.

This chain joins TRBV20-1 and TRBJ2-1; TRBD2 is a possible D gene (5 bases). Trimming shortened V by 3 bases and J by 8 bases, and 8 bases separated the two germline ends. This CDR3 contains 11 residues. From germline, CDR1 is DFQATT and CDR2 SNEGSKA (reference sequence). CDR3 bases: TGCAGTGCTAGGAGGGTGGATGAGCAGTTCTTC. Amino acids: CSARRVDEQFF.

V gene TRBV28 combines with J gene TRBJ1-2, with no clear D. CDR3 length: 12 amino acids. V was cut by 6 bases and J by 4 bases, with 9 bases left in between. Per the germline V gene, CDR1 is MDHEN and CDR2 is SYDVKM. CDR3 bases: TGTGCCAGCAGCTCAGGATCCTATGGCTACACCTTC. It is translated as CASSSGSYGYTF.

V gene TRBV28 combines with J gene TRBJ2-7; the match to TRBD2 covers 9 bases. CDR1 and CDR2 from the germline V gene are MDHEN and SYDVKM. Trimming at V came to 5 bases and at J to 4 bases, leaving 6 bases not matched to a gene. This CDR3 is built from 14 residues. CDR3 bases: TGTGCCAGCAGTCCTAGCGGGACCACATACGAGCAGTACTTC. Protein: CASSPSGTTYEQYF.

This clone was detected only once. The V call is TRBV10-3, the J call TRBJ1-5, with a possible D match to TRBD1 (5 bases). CDR1 is ENHRY, CDR2 SYGVKD, per germline. V was pared by 0 bases and J by 0 bases, with 6 bases between. The CDR3 contains 15 residues. The DNA for the CDR3 is TGTGCCATCAGTGAGTCGGGGGGTAGCAATCAGCCCCAGCATTTT. This gives the protein CAISESGGSNQPQHF.

This clone was counted a few times. The J gene is TRBJ1-3, the V gene TRBV4-2; D is possibly TRBD1 (6 bases). V lost 9 bases, J lost 2 bases, and 17 bases lay in between. CDR1 LGHNA and CDR2 YNFKEQ come from the germline V gene. This CDR3 spans 15 amino acids. This CDR3 reads CARCDGGGAGNTIYF. The CDR3 region has the DNA TGTGCCAGGTGCGACGGGGGGGGCGCTGGAAACACCATATATTTT.

The chain uses TRBV5-1 and TRBJ2-7; 7 bases map to TRBD2. From germline, CDR1 is SGHRS and CDR2 YFSETQ. This CDR3 has 15 residues. Trimming took 4 bases from V and 5 from J; bases not matched to a gene: 12. The CDR3 DNA reads as TGCGCCAGCAGCCTACCCCGGGAGGCAGGTCACGAGCAGTACTTC. Translating it yields CASSLPREAGHEQYF.

V is TRBV5-1 and J is TRBJ2-7; the D is unclear. The V gene's germline CDR1 is SGHRS and CDR2 YFSETQ. With 2 bases removed from V and 0 bases from J, the gap between germline ends came to 6 bases. This CDR3 contains 13 residues. The CDR3 sequence: CASSFNPSYEQYF. The DNA for the CDR3 is TGCGCCAGCAGCTTCAATCCCTCCTACGAGCAGTACTTC.

The chain links TRBV27 to TRBJ1-2; D ambiguous. Germline assignment: CDR1 MNHEY and CDR2 SMNVEV (reference sequence). V shed 2 bases and J shed 3 bases, with 10 bases lying between them. CDR3 size: 14 residues. CDR3 nucleotide sequence: TGTGCCAGCAGTTTACGGGGAGAGGACTATGGCTACACCTTC. This gives the protein CASSLRGEDYGYTF.

This chain connects TRBV25-1 to TRBJ2-2; perhaps TRBD2 as D (6 bases). With 4 bases removed from V and 6 bases from J, the gap between germline ends came to 12 bases. CDR3 length: 14 amino acids. The germline V gene encodes CDR1 MGHDK and CDR2 SYGVNS. CDR3 nucleotides: TGTGCCAGCAGTGCCGCGGGGCCGGCCGGGGAGCTGTTTTTT. Protein product: CASSAAGPAGELFF.

The V call is TRBV27, the J call TRBJ2-1; TRBD2 aligns across 9 bases. There are 18 residues in the CDR3. Trimming cost V 5 bases and J 4 bases; bases outside gene matches: 15. Germline V gene sequence: CDR1 MNHEY, CDR2 SMNVEV (reference sequence). The CDR3: CASSPPPGREGSYNEQFF. In DNA, the CDR3 is TGTGCCAGCAGTCCCCCCCCAGGGCGGGAGGGATCTTACAATGAGCAGTTCTTC.

A few counts support this clone. This chain uses TRBV29-1 with TRBJ1-2; 7 bases line up with TRBD1. V trimming: 0 bases; J trimming: 8 bases; junction bases outside the gene matches: 12. The CDR3 runs to 15 residues. Germline V gene data show CDR1 as SQVTM and CDR2 as ANQGSEA. This chain's CDR3 is CSVEDLLRGRLGYTF. The CDR3 DNA reads as TGCAGCGTTGAAGATTTACTCAGGGGGAGGTTGGGCTACACCTTC. The variable domain in full, with the rest retrieved from reference TRBV29-1 and TRBJ1-2, is SAVISQKPSRDICQRGTSLTIQCQVDSQVTMMFWYRQQPGQSLTLIATANQGSEATYESGFVIDKFPISRPNLTFSTLTVSNMSPEDSSIYLCSVEDLLRGRLGYTFGSGTRLTVV.

The J gene is TRBJ2-2, the V gene TRBV2, with D perhaps matching TRBD2 (7 bases). The CDR3 spans 16 residues. CDR1 is SNHLY and CDR2 is FYNNEI in the germline V gene. V was cut by 4 bases and J by 1 base, with 13 bases left in between. DNA of the CDR3: TGTGCCAGCAGTGCTAGGGGGGGCGGGAACACCGGGGAGCTGTTTTTT. Protein sequence: CASSARGGGNTGELFF.

The V and J genes are TRBV7-3 and TRBJ2-1; D is perhaps TRBD1 (5 bases). Deletions cut 1 base from V and 5 bases from J, with 9 bases between. The CDR3 is 14 residues long. Germline values: CDR1 SGHTA, CDR2 FQGTGA. CDR3 coding DNA: TGTGCCAGCAGCTTAATAGGGGTGAACAATGAGCAGTTCTTC. It encodes CASSLIGVNNEQFF.

The chain uses TRBV6-5 and TRBJ2-5; TRBD2 might be the D (6 bases). With 1 base removed from V and 7 bases from J, the gap between germline ends came to 16 bases. The CDR3 is 15 amino acids. Germline V gene lookup returns CDR1 MNHEY and CDR2 SVGAGI. CDR3 amino acids: CASSYLRRGAGTQYF. For the CDR3, the DNA is TGTGCCAGCAGTTACTTACGGAGGGGCGCCGGGACCCAGTACTTC.

The chain uses TRBV7-6 and TRBJ1-5; D possibly corresponds to TRBD1 (5 bases). This CDR3 comprises 15 residues. The ends were cut back, 2 bases at V and 2 bases at J, with 10 bases in the middle. Germline V CDR1 and CDR2: SGHVS, FNYEAQ. The CDR3 DNA reads TGTGCCAGCAGCTTACGGGGGGGTCGCAATCAGCCCCAGCATTTT. Protein product: CASSLRGGRNQPQHF.

The J gene is TRBJ1-2, the V gene TRBV5-4, with D tentatively TRBD1 (6 bases). The CDR3 loop spans 16 amino acids. Trimming left V 4 bases short and J 4 bases short, with 20 bases between. Germline V gene data show CDR1 as SGHNT and CDR2 as YYREEE (reference sequence). For the CDR3, the DNA is TGTGCCAGCAGCCCCCGACAGGACCTTAAGGGCTATGGCTACACCTTC. Amino acids: CASSPRQDLKGYGYTF.

This clone was seen a few times. CDR3: CASTFRTLNTEAFF. The CDR3 DNA sequence: TGTGCCAGCACGTTTCGTACACTGAACACTGAAGCTTTCTTT. The V and J genes are TRBV2 and TRBJ1-1; D gene ambiguous. V lost 7 bases and J lost 0, with 12 bases in between. The CDR3 totals 14 residues. Germline V gives CDR1 SNHLY, CDR2 FYNNEI.

The J gene is TRBJ1-4, the V gene TRBV21-1. TRBV21-1 constitutes a pseudogene. This CDR3 has 15 amino acids. In DNA, the CDR3 is TGTGCCAACCTCCGGGATTGGAGGGCTAATGAAAAACTGTTTTTT. Translated, it gives CANLRDWRANEKLFF.

V gene TRBV7-2 combines with J gene TRBJ2-3, with 10 bases matching TRBD2. CDR3 length: 15 amino acids. Per the germline V gene, CDR1 is SGHTA and CDR2 is FQGNSA. V gave up 6 bases and J gave up 1 base; unmatched junction bases: 4. This CDR3 reads CASRAGTSGTDTQYF. DNA of the CDR3: TGTGCCAGCAGGGCGGGGACTAGCGGCACAGATACGCAGTATTTT. The full variable domain, in which reference TRBV7-2 and TRBJ2-3 provide the parts outside the CDR3, is GAGVSQSPSNKVTEKGKDVELRCDPISGHTALYWYRQSLGQGLEFLIYFQGNSAPDKSGLPSDRFSAERTGGSVSTLTIQRTQQEDSAVYLCASRAGTSGTDTQYFGPGTRLTVL.

V is TRBV10-2 and J is TRBJ2-1, with TRBD2 matching over 12 bases. V shed 2 bases, J shed 1 base, and the junction held 0 bases outside the gene matches. Germline values: CDR1 WSHSY, CDR2 SAAADI. This CDR3 has 16 residues. CDR3 nucleotide sequence: TGCGCCAGCAGTGAGGGGACTAGCGGGTCCTACAATGAGCAGTTCTTC. Protein sequence: CASSEGTSGSYNEQFF.

The chain is built from TRBV19 and TRBJ2-4; D is possibly TRBD1 (6 bases). The CDR3 totals 18 residues. V was pared by 1 base and J by 7 bases, with 23 bases between. The germline CDR1 and CDR2 sequences are LNHDA and SQIVND (reference sequence). This chain's CDR3 is CASSIGGRGTPTVNIQYF. The CDR3 bases are TGTGCCAGTAGTATAGGCGGCAGGGGAACCCCAACGGTCAACATTCAGTACTTC.

This rearrangement joins TRBV7-2 to TRBJ2-7; maybe TRBD1 (6 bases). The length of the CDR3 is 15 residues. The germline gives CDR1 SGHTA, CDR2 FQGNSA. Between the trimmed V and J ends, which lost 1 base and 2 bases, there was a span of 12 bases. Written as DNA, the CDR3 is TGTGCCAGCAGCTTAGGGACAGCCACTACCTACGAGCAGTACTTC. Protein: CASSLGTATTYEQYF.

The chain has TRBV28 and TRBJ2-3; perhaps TRBD1 as D (6 bases). V shed 1 base and J shed 1 base, with 15 bases lying between them. The germline gives CDR1 MDHEN, CDR2 SYDVKM. The CDR3 spans 17 residues. The CDR3 region is CASSLSSTGWGTDTQYF. In DNA, the CDR3 is TGTGCCAGCAGTTTATCCTCGACAGGTTGGGGCACAGATACGCAGTATTTT.

The DNA of the CDR3 is TGTGCCAGCAGCCGACAGGAAAAAAGGGCTGAAGCTTTCTTT. Translating it yields CASSRQEKRAEAFF. The J gene is TRBJ1-1, the V gene TRBV7-9, with TRBD1 as a possible D gene (6 bases). The CDR3 has 14 amino acids. Germline CDR1 reads SEHNR; CDR2 reads FQNEAQ (reference sequence). V lost 5 bases and J 6 bases, leaving 16 bases between the germline ends.

This clone was counted once. The rearrangement joins TRBV19 to TRBJ2-2, with D perhaps matching TRBD1 (5 bases). This CDR3 contains 14 residues. Germline values: CDR1 LNHDA, CDR2 SQIVND (reference sequence). Trimming removed 5 bases from V and 2 bases from J, with 9 bases in between. As DNA, the CDR3 is TGTGCCAGTAGTTACAGGACCAACACCGGGGAGCTGTTTTTT. It encodes CASSYRTNTGELFF. Together with reference TRBV19 and TRBJ2-2, the CDR3 gives the full variable domain: DGGITQSPKYLFRKEGQNVTLSCEQNLNHDAMYWYRQDPGQGLRLIYYSQIVNDFQKGDIAEGYSVSREKKESFPLTVTSAQKNPTAFYLCASSYRTNTGELFFGEGSRLTVL.

The chain combines TRBV6-5 with TRBJ2-7, with 10 bases matching TRBD1. Germline CDR1 and CDR2: MNHEY and SVGAGI. The CDR3 is made up of 12 amino acids. Unmatched junction bases numbered 5, after V lost 10 bases and J lost 5 bases. CDR3 DNA sequence: TGTGCCACCACGACAGGGGGCCACGAGCAGTACTTC. Translating it yields CATTTGGHEQYF.

The rearrangement links TRBV15 to TRBJ2-7, with 8 bases that match TRBD2. Germline V gene data show CDR1 as LNHNV and CDR2 as YYDKDF (reference sequence). V gave up 4 bases and J gave up 5 bases; unmatched junction bases: 7. The CDR3 is 14 residues long. In DNA form, the CDR3 reads TGTGCCACCAGCAAAAGCGGGAGAGCCCACGAGCAGTACTTC. It yields the protein CATSKSGRAHEQYF.

This clone was picked up a small number of times. The CDR3 loop reads CASSLAGVNYGYTF. The CDR3 DNA follows: TGTGCCAGCAGTTTGGCAGGGGTGAACTATGGCTACACCTTC. The chain links TRBV28 to TRBJ1-2; D perhaps matches TRBD1 (6 bases). This CDR3 is 14 amino acids long. The V and J ends lost 3 bases and 2 bases respectively, with 10 bases between them. Germline V lookup: CDR1 MDHEN, CDR2 SYDVKM.